Reported below is one T cell receptor (beta chain). Germline V gene sequence: CDR1 MNHEY, CDR2 SVGEGT. V was shortened by 4 bases and J by 6 bases, with 9 bases between the two germline ends. CDR3 length: 13 amino acids. Construction of the TCRbeta library involved unique molecular identifiers. TCRdb independently ran MiXCR on the PCR reads; one entry per CDR3 protein. The data show more than 450,000 distinct CDR3 sequences, around 17% seen once. These data belong to a study of T-cell reconstitution after alpha-beta-depleted transplantation in children. Material: PBMCs from the stem cell graft donor, obtained from the stem cell graft. This rearrangement joins TRBV6-2 or TRBV6-3 to TRBJ2-2; TRBD2 might be the D (5 bases). The TCR originated in a human donor who donated a stem cell graft to a child with acute lymphoblastic leukemia. In DNA, the CDR3 is TGTGCCAGCAGTTTCGGGGAAGCCGGGGAGCTGTTTTTT. Translation: CASSFGEAGELFF.